This T cell receptor (beta chain) emerged from a study of T-cell memory formation after mild COVID-19. UMIs and sample barcodes were carried by the TCR alpha and TCR beta cDNA libraries that 5'RACE produced using constant-segment primers. TCRdb analysed the 5' RACE reads with MiXCR anew, one entry per CDR3 protein. The sample records 300,000 to 350,000 distinct CDR3 sequences, roughly 13% being singletons. Study results and caveats: Contracting clones from day 15 to 85 had balanced CD4/CD8; later expanders favoured CD4+. Confirmation was lacking for SARS-CoV-2 specificity of second-wave clones that peaked on day 37. Pre-infection memory contained some responding clones, which suggested that cross-reactive memory had joined.

Germline CDR1 DFQATT, CDR2 SNEGSKA (reference sequence). The CDR3 consists of 14 residues. V shed 0 bases, J shed 0 bases, and the junction held 1 base outside the gene matches. Comments on this clonotype: Its antigen is currently unknown.

The sequenced sample consisted of PBMCs or a T cell subset sorted from them (not recorded which). The rearrangement links TRBV20-1 to TRBJ2-5; 7 bases fit TRBD2. The clonotype was recovered from a young man who had mild COVID-19 (a few samples of this study predate the infection). Cell type and time point are not known. This chain's CDR3 is CSAREAGDQETQYF. The CDR3 coding sequence is TGCAGTGCTAGAGAGGCGGGGGACCAAGAGACCCAGTACTTC.